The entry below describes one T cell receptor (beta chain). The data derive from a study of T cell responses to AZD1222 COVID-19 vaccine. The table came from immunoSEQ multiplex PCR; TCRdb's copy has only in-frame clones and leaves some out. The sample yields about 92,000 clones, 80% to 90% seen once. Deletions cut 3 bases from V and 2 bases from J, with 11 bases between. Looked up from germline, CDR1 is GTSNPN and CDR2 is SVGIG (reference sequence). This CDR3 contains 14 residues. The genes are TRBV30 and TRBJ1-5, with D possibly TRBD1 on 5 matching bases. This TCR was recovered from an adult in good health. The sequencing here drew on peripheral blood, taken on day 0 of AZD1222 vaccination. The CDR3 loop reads CAWSLQEGNQPQHF. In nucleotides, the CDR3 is TGTGCCTGGAGCTTACAGGAGGGCAATCAGCCCCAGCATTTT.